Detailed here is one T cell receptor (beta chain). As yet, its antigen is unknown. There are 12 residues in the CDR3. The germline CDR1 and CDR2 sequences are SQVTM and ANQGSEA. The V and J ends lost 8 bases and 3 bases respectively, with 14 bases between them. The template for TCR beta VDJ and CDR3 sequence profiling was genomic DNA. TCRdb re-derived calls from the reads in MiXCR, one entry per CDR3 protein. The sample consists of about 170,000 distinct CDR3 sequences, around 40% of them appearing once. This entry belongs to a study of CD8+CD57+ T cells in acquired aplastic anemia. Study background: CD4+ and CD8+ cells, once sorted, gave DNA averaging about 3 ug.

Study outcomes and limitations: Found in both controls and patients were around 29 CD8+ CDR3 sequences.

V is TRBV29-1 and J is TRBJ2-7, with D uncertain. The receptor's source is a human donor in good health. Sequencing was done on a sample of sorted CD4+, CD8+, or CD8+CD57+ T cells (not recorded which) from PBMCs. The CDR3 DNA sequence: TGCAGCATCCGAACTTCCTACTACGAGCAGTACTTC. It is translated as CSIRTSYYEQYF.